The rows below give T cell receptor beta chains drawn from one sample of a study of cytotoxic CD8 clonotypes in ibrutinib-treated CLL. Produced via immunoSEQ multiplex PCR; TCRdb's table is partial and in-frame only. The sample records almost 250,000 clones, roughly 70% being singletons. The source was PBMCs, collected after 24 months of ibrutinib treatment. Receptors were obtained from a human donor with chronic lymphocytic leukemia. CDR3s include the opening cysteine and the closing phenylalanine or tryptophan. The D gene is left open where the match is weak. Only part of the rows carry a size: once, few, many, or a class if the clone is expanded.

cdr3_aa: CASSEGYAEAFF
cdr3_nt: TGTGCCAGCTCCGAGGGTTACGCTGAAGCTTTCTTT
v_call: TRBV18
j_call: TRBJ1-1
d_call: -
clone_size: -

cdr3_aa: CAWSRTASGNTIYF
cdr3_nt: TGTGCCTGGAGTAGGACAGCGTCTGGAAACACCATATATTTT
v_call: TRBV30
j_call: TRBJ1-3
d_call: -
clone_size: -

cdr3_aa: CASSFQGGTEAFF
cdr3_nt: TGTGCCAGCAGCTTCCAAGGGGGAACTGAAGCTTTCTTT
v_call: TRBV14
j_call: TRBJ1-1
d_call: -
clone_size: few

cdr3_aa: CASSLWIRGNTIYF
cdr3_nt: TGTGCCAGCAGCTTATGGATTCGGGGAAACACCATATATTTT
v_call: TRBV11-2
j_call: TRBJ1-3
d_call: -
clone_size: -

cdr3_aa: CAWRGRSGDYEQYF
cdr3_nt: TGTGCCTGGAGGGGCCGATCGGGAGACTACGAGCAGTACTTC
v_call: TRBV30
j_call: TRBJ2-7
d_call: -
clone_size: few

cdr3_aa: CASRALLRGAGPTSTYEQYF
cdr3_nt: TGTGCCAGTAGGGCTTTGCTGAGAGGCGCGGGACCCACTTCAACCTACGAGCAGTACTTC
v_call: TRBV19
j_call: TRBJ2-7
d_call: -
clone_size: -

cdr3_aa: CASSPRGQYSNQPQHF
cdr3_nt: TGTGCCAGCAGTCCTAGGGGGCAGTATAGCAATCAGCCCCAGCATTTT
v_call: TRBV27
j_call: TRBJ1-5
d_call: TRBD1
clone_size: -

cdr3_aa: CASSPGTDYAEAFF
cdr3_nt: TGTGCCAGTAGTCCCGGGACAGATTACGCTGAAGCTTTCTTT
v_call: TRBV19
j_call: TRBJ1-1
d_call: TRBD1
clone_size: once

cdr3_aa: CASSLGQNNEKLFF
cdr3_nt: TGCGCCAGCAGCTTGGGACAGAATAATGAAAAACTGTTTTTT
v_call: TRBV5-1
j_call: TRBJ1-4
d_call: -
clone_size: few

cdr3_aa: CASISDREQFF
cdr3_nt: TGTGCCAGCATCTCCGACCGAGAGCAGTTCTTC
v_call: TRBV6-4
j_call: TRBJ2-1
d_call: -
clone_size: once

cdr3_aa: CASSDLGQGSGYTF
cdr3_nt: TGTGCCAGCAGTGACTTAGGACAGGGATCTGGCTACACCTTC
v_call: TRBV6-4
j_call: TRBJ1-2
d_call: TRBD1
clone_size: -

cdr3_aa: CASTAGNTGELFF
cdr3_nt: TGTGCCAGCACGGCGGGTAACACCGGGGAGCTGTTTTTT
v_call: TRBV9
j_call: TRBJ2-2
d_call: -
clone_size: -

cdr3_aa: CASSGTGVGSPLHF
cdr3_nt: TGTGCCAGCAGCGGGACAGGGGTAGGTTCACCCCTCCACTTT
v_call: TRBV28
j_call: TRBJ1-6
d_call: TRBD1
clone_size: -

cdr3_aa: CASSAADSGYEQYF
cdr3_nt: TGTGCCAGCTCAGCAGCTGACAGCGGCTACGAGCAGTACTTC
v_call: TRBV18
j_call: TRBJ2-7
d_call: -
clone_size: -

cdr3_aa: CASSQGITGAQETQYF
cdr3_nt: TGCGCCAGCAGCCAAGGGATCACAGGGGCTCAAGAGACCCAGTACTTC
v_call: TRBV4-3
j_call: TRBJ2-5
d_call: TRBD1
clone_size: -

cdr3_aa: CASSSNRDRGQPQHF
cdr3_nt: TGTGCCAGCAGCTCGAACCGGGACAGGGGACAGCCCCAGCATTTT
v_call: TRBV11-3
j_call: TRBJ1-5
d_call: TRBD1
clone_size: -

cdr3_aa: CASSFRSGGFAGANVLTF
cdr3_nt: TGTGCCAGCAGCTTTCGCTCAGGGGGCTTTGCTGGGGCCAACGTCCTGACTTTC
v_call: TRBV7-9
j_call: TRBJ2-6
d_call: TRBD1
clone_size: -

cdr3_aa: CASSPTGLAGATGELFF
cdr3_nt: TGTGCCAGCAGCCCGACAGGACTAGCGGGAGCCACCGGGGAGCTGTTTTTT
v_call: TRBV7-3
j_call: TRBJ2-2
d_call: TRBD2
clone_size: -

cdr3_aa: CASTSPQGRAGELFF
cdr3_nt: TGTGCCAGCACCTCGCCCCAGGGAAGGGCCGGGGAGCTGTTTTTT
v_call: TRBV18
j_call: TRBJ2-2
d_call: -
clone_size: -

cdr3_aa: CASSLGLATYEQYF
cdr3_nt: TGTGCCAGCAGCCTCGGACTAGCGACCTACGAGCAGTACTTC
v_call: TRBV7-9
j_call: TRBJ2-7
d_call: TRBD2
clone_size: -

cdr3_aa: CASSHSSGSAREQFF
cdr3_nt: TGCGCCAGCAGCCATAGTAGCGGGAGTGCTCGAGAGCAGTTCTTC
v_call: TRBV4-1
j_call: TRBJ2-1
d_call: TRBD2
clone_size: -

cdr3_aa: CASSSGQFPYEQYF
cdr3_nt: TGTGCCAGCAGCTCGGGACAGTTCCCCTACGAGCAGTACTTC
v_call: TRBV7-6
j_call: TRBJ2-7
d_call: TRBD1
clone_size: -

cdr3_aa: CASSRDRPYEQYF
cdr3_nt: TGTGCCAGCAGTCGGGACAGGCCCTACGAGCAGTACTTC
v_call: TRBV28
j_call: TRBJ2-7
d_call: TRBD1
clone_size: -

cdr3_aa: CASTGARATEVEKLFF
cdr3_nt: TGTGCCAGCACCGGTGCGCGGGCGACGGAAGTCGAAAAACTGTTTTTT
v_call: TRBV2
j_call: TRBJ1-4
d_call: -
clone_size: -

cdr3_aa: CASSFLPGTLNEQFF
cdr3_nt: TGCGCCAGCAGCTTTTTACCCGGCACCTTGAATGAGCAGTTCTTC
v_call: TRBV5-1
j_call: TRBJ2-1
d_call: -
clone_size: -

cdr3_aa: CAWSPGGEQYF
cdr3_nt: TGTGCCTGGAGCCCTGGGGGCGAGCAGTACTTC
v_call: TRBV30
j_call: TRBJ2-7
d_call: -
clone_size: -

cdr3_aa: CASSSPDSSYEQYF
cdr3_nt: TGTGCCAGCAGTTCACCGGACAGCTCCTACGAGCAGTACTTC
v_call: TRBV28
j_call: TRBJ2-7
d_call: -
clone_size: -

cdr3_aa: CASRKGGGYTEAFF
cdr3_nt: TGTGCCAGCAGAAAGGGAGGAGGATACACTGAAGCTTTCTTT
v_call: TRBV9
j_call: TRBJ1-1
d_call: -
clone_size: -

cdr3_aa: CASSQALLASPSYEQYF
cdr3_nt: TGCGCCAGCAGCCAAGCTTTGTTAGCGTCACCCTCCTACGAGCAGTACTTC
v_call: TRBV4-1
j_call: TRBJ2-7
d_call: -
clone_size: once

cdr3_aa: CASSVGATSLVQETQYF
cdr3_nt: TGTGCCAGCAGCGTAGGGGCGACTTCGCTAGTCCAAGAGACCCAGTACTTC
v_call: TRBV5-6
j_call: TRBJ2-5
d_call: -
clone_size: -

cdr3_aa: CASSSSANNEQFF
cdr3_nt: TGTGCCAGCAGCTCTAGCGCAAACAATGAGCAGTTCTTC
v_call: TRBV7-3
j_call: TRBJ2-1
d_call: -
clone_size: -

cdr3_aa: CASSKASLEGTYEQYF
cdr3_nt: TGTGCCAGCAGCAAAGCCAGTTTGGAAGGGACCTACGAGCAGTACTTC
v_call: TRBV21-1
j_call: TRBJ2-7
d_call: -
clone_size: -

cdr3_aa: CASAIGRDIRETQYF
cdr3_nt: TGTGCCAGCGCAATTGGGAGGGACATAAGAGAGACCCAGTACTTC
v_call: TRBV5-4
j_call: TRBJ2-5
d_call: -
clone_size: -

cdr3_aa: CASSHEAGKPYEQYF
cdr3_nt: TGTGCCAGCAGCCACGAGGCTGGGAAACCCTACGAGCAGTACTTC
v_call: TRBV6-5
j_call: TRBJ2-7
d_call: -
clone_size: few

cdr3_aa: CASSLGSRGRAKFF
cdr3_nt: TGTGCCAGCAGCTTGGGGAGTCGTGGGAGGGCCAAGTTCTTC
v_call: TRBV5-6
j_call: TRBJ2-1
d_call: TRBD2
clone_size: -

cdr3_aa: CASSLFDRGPGEQYF
cdr3_nt: TGTGCCAGCAGCTTATTTGACAGGGGCCCGGGGGAGCAGTACTTC
v_call: TRBV7-2
j_call: TRBJ2-7
d_call: TRBD1
clone_size: -

cdr3_aa: CASRKDRAGGQPQHF
cdr3_nt: TGTGCCAGTAGGAAGGACAGGGCCGGTGGCCAGCCCCAGCATTTT
v_call: TRBV19
j_call: TRBJ1-5
d_call: TRBD1
clone_size: -

cdr3_aa: CASSLEGTGGYGYTF
cdr3_nt: TGCGCCAGCAGCTTGGAAGGGACAGGGGGCTATGGCTACACCTTC
v_call: TRBV5-1
j_call: TRBJ1-2
d_call: TRBD1
clone_size: few

cdr3_aa: CASSRGVGEKLFF
cdr3_nt: TGTGCCAGCAGTCGGGGGGTTGGGGAAAAACTGTTTTTT
v_call: TRBV6-5
j_call: TRBJ1-4
d_call: -
clone_size: -

cdr3_aa: CASRNGTSYNEQFF
cdr3_nt: TGTGCCAGTAGAAACGGGACCTCCTACAATGAGCAGTTCTTC
v_call: TRBV19
j_call: TRBJ2-1
d_call: -
clone_size: -

cdr3_aa: CASSPRLAGGPGELFF
cdr3_nt: TGTGCCAGCAGCCCACGACTAGCGGGAGGGCCCGGGGAGCTGTTTTTT
v_call: TRBV11-2
j_call: TRBJ2-2
d_call: TRBD2
clone_size: once

cdr3_aa: CATLPGQAREKLFF
cdr3_nt: TGTGCCACCCTCCCGGGGCAGGCCAGGGAAAAACTGTTTTTT
v_call: TRBV28
j_call: TRBJ1-4
d_call: -
clone_size: -

cdr3_aa: CASSFLAKETQYF
cdr3_nt: TGTGCCAGCAGCTTTTTAGCGAAAGAGACCCAGTACTTC
v_call: TRBV13
j_call: TRBJ2-5
d_call: -
clone_size: -

cdr3_aa: CASSPSGAPVQYF
cdr3_nt: TGTGCCAGCAGCCCCTCGGGGGCCCCGGTGCAGTACTTC
v_call: TRBV14
j_call: TRBJ2-7
d_call: -
clone_size: -

cdr3_aa: CASSPGQGSYEQYF
cdr3_nt: TGTGCCAGCTCACCGGGACAGGGTTCCTACGAGCAGTACTTC
v_call: TRBV18
j_call: TRBJ2-7
d_call: TRBD1
clone_size: -

cdr3_aa: CASSSPGGGGKAFF
cdr3_nt: TGTGCCAGCAGTTCCCCCGGCGGTGGGGGGAAAGCTTTCTTT
v_call: TRBV28
j_call: TRBJ1-1
d_call: -
clone_size: -

cdr3_aa: CASLQEGYVETQYF
cdr3_nt: TGTGCCAGCTTACAGGAGGGTTATGTAGAGACCCAGTACTTC
v_call: TRBV2
j_call: TRBJ2-5
d_call: -
clone_size: few

cdr3_aa: CASSPNGRDRGEVSNQPQHF
cdr3_nt: TGTGCCAGCAGTCCTAATGGCCGGGACAGGGGGGAGGTTAGCAATCAGCCCCAGCATTTT
v_call: TRBV28
j_call: TRBJ1-5
d_call: TRBD1
clone_size: -

cdr3_aa: CASSLSPTALGEQFF
cdr3_nt: TGTGCCAGCAGCTTAAGCCCAACAGCCCTTGGGGAGCAGTTCTTC
v_call: TRBV7-3
j_call: TRBJ2-1
d_call: -
clone_size: -

cdr3_aa: CASSLNPGGDTQYF
cdr3_nt: TGTGCCAGCAGCTTAAACCCCGGCGGAGATACGCAGTATTTT
v_call: TRBV7-3
j_call: TRBJ2-3
d_call: -
clone_size: few

cdr3_aa: CASSPSGALKEQYF
cdr3_nt: TGTGCCAGCAGCCCTAGCGGAGCCCTAAAGGAGCAGTACTTC
v_call: TRBV28
j_call: TRBJ2-7
d_call: TRBD2
clone_size: -

cdr3_aa: CASSTTGRSTDTQYF
cdr3_nt: TGTGCCAGCAGCACAACGGGAAGGAGCACAGATACGCAGTATTTT
v_call: TRBV27
j_call: TRBJ2-3
d_call: -
clone_size: -

cdr3_aa: CASSLRAEQQYF
cdr3_nt: TGTGCCAGCAGCTTACGAGCCGAACAGCAGTACTTC
v_call: TRBV13
j_call: TRBJ2-7
d_call: -
clone_size: -

cdr3_aa: CASSVDRTSGNTIYF
cdr3_nt: TGTGCCAGCAGCGTGGACAGGACCTCTGGAAACACCATATATTTT
v_call: TRBV9
j_call: TRBJ1-3
d_call: TRBD1
clone_size: -

cdr3_aa: CASCRAGAVTDTQYF
cdr3_nt: TGTGCCAGCTGCCGGGCGGGAGCGGTCACAGATACGCAGTATTTT
v_call: TRBV19
j_call: TRBJ2-3
d_call: TRBD2
clone_size: -